Each of the 15 T cell receptor beta chains below was sequenced from the same sample in a study of cytomegalovirus exposure and HLA in healthy donors. Researchers ran the PCR with 60 Vbeta and 13 Jbeta primers. Libraries were prepared by immunoSEQ multiplex PCR; TCRdb keeps only in-frame clonotypes and omits some of them. Here the sample spans approximately 150,000 clones, 72% being singletons. The sample was PBMCs. The source of these receptors is a man aged 40-50 years in good health and CMV-seronegative.

The chain carries TRBV4-1 and TRBJ2-3; a weak D match, TRBD2 (6 bases). CDR1 is MGHRA and CDR2 is YSYEKL in the germline V gene. The CDR3 sequence is 16 residues long. V lost 5 bases to trimming and J lost 4 bases, with 19 bases between them. CDR3 loop: CASSSGGVAAPDTQYF. CDR3 nucleotides: TGCGCCAGCAGCAGCGGCGGGGTAGCGGCGCCAGATACGCAGTATTTT.

The CDR3 protein is CASSRQGYSEQYF. The CDR3 nucleotides are TGTGCCAGTAGTCGACAGGGTTATTCCGAGCAGTACTTC. The V and J genes are TRBV19 and TRBJ2-7, with 7 positions matching TRBD1. There are 13 residues in the CDR3. CDR1 and CDR2 from the germline V gene are LNHDA and SQIVND (reference sequence). V gave up 5 bases and J gave up 6 bases; unmatched junction bases: 7.

The chain couples TRBV5-6 to TRBJ1-3; D uncertain. Trimming took off 4 bases at V and 2 bases at J, with 13 bases between the two ends. The length of the CDR3 is 15 residues. Germline V gene sequence: CDR1 SGHDT, CDR2 YYEEEE. The CDR3 here is CASSRPQYTGNTIYF. In DNA, the CDR3 is TGTGCCAGCAGCCGCCCACAGTATACTGGAAACACCATATATTTT.

This clone was picked up one time. The chain joins TRBV2 to TRBJ1-1; TRBD1 agrees at 9 bases. The CDR3 sequence is 13 residues long. The ends lost 8 bases at V and 6 bases at J; junction bases unmatched: 7. In germline, CDR1 is SNHLY, CDR2 FYNNEI. The CDR3 loop is CASAGTGLAEAFF. CDR3 in DNA: TGTGCCAGCGCCGGGACAGGGTTGGCTGAAGCTTTCTTT.

This clone was found a few times. V is TRBV7-9 and J is TRBJ1-1, with 8 bases fitting TRBD1. Looked up from germline, CDR1 is SEHNR and CDR2 is FQNEAQ (reference sequence). V trimming: 3 bases; J trimming: 5 bases; junction bases outside the gene matches: 5. The CDR3 length is 14 residues. The CDR3 loop reads CASSLTGAGTEAFF. The CDR3 DNA is TGTGCCAGCAGCTTGACAGGGGCTGGAACTGAAGCTTTCTTT.

The rearrangement joins TRBV5-1 to TRBJ1-6; 7 bases agree with TRBD1. Trimming at V came to 4 bases and at J to 5 bases, leaving 9 bases not matched to a gene. CDR1 and CDR2 from the germline V gene are SGHRS and YFSETQ. There are 16 residues in the CDR3. CDR3 amino acids: CASSIIPGQNNSPLHF. The DNA for the CDR3 is TGCGCCAGCAGCATCATACCGGGACAGAATAATTCACCCCTCCACTTT.

The chain links TRBV11-2 to TRBJ2-3; D may be TRBD2 (6 bases). The length of the CDR3 is 17 residues. V shed 3 bases and J shed 3 bases, with 19 bases lying between them. Germline V gene sequence: CDR1 SGHAT, CDR2 FQNNGV. This CDR3 reads CASSFPRGGEGTDTQYF. Written as DNA, the CDR3 is TGTGCCAGCAGCTTTCCCCGGGGAGGCGAAGGGACAGATACGCAGTATTTT.

The table lists this clone with a few counts. The chain uses TRBV4-3 and TRBJ2-3; a possible D gene is TRBD2 (6 bases). From germline, CDR1 is LGHNA and CDR2 YSLEER. The CDR3 consists of 18 residues. Trimming removed 4 bases from V and 0 bases from J, with 20 bases in between. The CDR3 nucleotides read TGCGCCAGCAGCCGGTCCCGACTAGTTGTGGTTAGCACAGATACGCAGTATTTT. As protein: CASSRSRLVVVSTDTQYF.

V usage is TRBV11-3 and J usage is TRBJ2-3, with a weak D call TRBD1 (6 bases). Germline V gene data show CDR1 as SGHNT and CDR2 as YENEEA. V lost 6 bases and J lost 0, with 10 bases in between. CDR3 size: 14 residues. In DNA, the CDR3 is TGTGCCAGCAGGGACAGTTCTAGCACAGATACGCAGTATTTT. Amino acids: CASRDSSSTDTQYF.

The V gene is TRBV18, the J gene TRBJ2-7, with 7 bases lining up with TRBD2. CDR1 is KGHSH and CDR2 is LQKENI in the germline V gene. V dropped 4 bases and J dropped 0; count of bases not matched to a gene: 3. The CDR3 contains 14 residues. CDR3 residues: CASSRTSSSYEQYF. Written as DNA, the CDR3 is TGTGCCAGCTCACGGACTAGTAGCTCCTACGAGCAGTACTTC. The variable domain in full, completed from reference TRBV18 and TRBJ2-7, reads NAGVMQNPRHLVRRRGQEARLRCSPMKGHSHVYWYRQLPEEGLKFMVYLQKENIIDESGMPKERFSAEFPKEGPSILRIQQVVRGDSAAYFCASSRTSSSYEQYFGPGTRLTVT.

The chain combines TRBV28 with TRBJ2-2; possible D gene TRBD1, 5 bases. The CDR3 loop spans 13 amino acids. The ends were cut back, 8 bases at V and 6 bases at J, with 13 bases in the middle. Germline CDR1 reads MDHEN; CDR2 reads SYDVKM. For the CDR3, the DNA is TGTGCCAGCTGGGGCTTCCCCCCCGGGGAGCTGTTTTTT. Translating it yields CASWGFPPGELFF.

The rearrangement uses TRBV25-1 and TRBJ1-1; TRBD1 agrees at 8 bases. V lost 0 bases, J lost 4 bases, and 4 bases stayed unmatched. The germline gives CDR1 MGHDK, CDR2 SYGVNS. The CDR3 sequence is 15 residues long. The CDR3 DNA sequence: TGTGCCAGCAGTGAATACGGCAGGGGGCGCACTGAAGCTTTCTTT. It specifies CASSEYGRGRTEAFF.

This chain links TRBV13 with TRBJ1-1, with TRBD1 identical over 8 bases. Per germline, CDR1 PRHDT and CDR2 FYEKMQ (reference sequence). J gave up 10 bases and V 6 bases, and 13 bases lay outside the gene matches. This CDR3 spans 14 amino acids. CDR3 sequence reads: CASRQDRVVGRAFF. CDR3 nucleotides: TGTGCCAGCAGACAGGACAGGGTCGTGGGACGAGCTTTCTTT.

The V and J genes are TRBV5-1 and TRBJ2-7, with 12 bases identical to TRBD1. This CDR3 is 15 amino acids long. The germline CDR1 and CDR2 sequences are SGHRS and YFSETQ. Losses at the gene ends were 4 bases for V and 9 bases for J; bases not matched to a gene: 11. The CDR3 loop reads CASSPQGTGGDRQYF. For the CDR3, the DNA is TGCGCCAGCAGCCCCCAGGGGACAGGGGGCGACAGGCAGTACTTC.

This sequence joins TRBV4-1 and TRBJ1-1; the match to TRBD1 covers 10 bases. The germline V gene encodes CDR1 MGHRA and CDR2 YSYEKL. The V and J ends lost 2 bases and 5 bases, in that order; junction bases with no gene match: 8. This CDR3 is built from 16 residues. The CDR3 is CASSQQKRTGGTEAFF. The CDR3 nucleotides are TGCGCCAGCAGCCAACAAAAAAGGACAGGGGGTACTGAAGCTTTCTTT.